This TCR beta chain was sequenced for a study of blood T cell repertoires in COVID-19 (dated by TCRdb to 2019 to 2021). Describing the broader study: The collaborator samples originated in the United States, Italy and Spain and spanned the acute and convalescent phases of COVID-19. The prospective study material was composed of cDNA or gDNA derived from T cells, B-cell-depleted T cells, or PBMCs. Deeply sampled blood TCRbeta repertoires from subjects exposed to, actively infected with, or recovered from COVID-19 were included in the dataset. The repertoires were released in a freely available public database intended as a resource for research on the immune response to SARS-CoV-2. Samples were obtained from the ongoing ImmuneRACE study (first 160 participants) and from 1,000 to 1,500 subjects provided by 6 global collaborators. Nearly every sample came with metadata listing a de-identified subject ID, COVID-19 status, age in years and sex. HLA class I and class II types, where available, came from metadata supplied by the sample provider rather than from assay-based typing. Results and caveats for the whole study, not just this receptor: Clinical and demographic metadata were provided uncurated, with the amount varying by source and participant.

TCRbeta CDR3 regions were amplified from genomic DNA by means of the immunoSEQ Assay, a bias-controlled multiplex PCR. Under the source paper's analysis protocol: Nucleated cell counts per sample were estimated from amplification of reference gene primers within the assay. To quantify the absolute abundance of each unique TCRbeta CDR3 rearrangement, sequence reads were collapsed and filtered. For each sample, productive Simpson clonality was calculated as the square root of Simpson's diversity index across productive rearrangements. Sourced from immuneACCESS, this table was stored by TCRdb with only in-frame sequences that have V and J called. A share of the clones is absent; for the studies checked, an unresolved V gene accounts for under half, and the remainder has no known explanation. The V and J calls and clone size come from that table; D and trimming were worked out from the DNA. This sample has fewer than 400,000 clones in its table, and 65% to 85% of those were observed once. The top ten clonotypes cover 2.5% to 3.5% of the sample.

The collaborating institutions used their own protocols to collect whole blood in K2EDTA tubes. For TCRbeta analysis, collaborator samples were shipped as frozen whole blood, as isolated PBMCs, or as DNA extracted from either sample type. The germline V gene (reference sequence) specifies SGHNT as CDR1 and YYREEE as CDR2. V is clipped by 0 bases and J by 3 bases, and the sequence between their germline boundaries is 10 bases long. There are 14 amino acids in the CDR3, from cysteine to phenylalanine inclusive. CDR3 DNA is the only sequence kept; it has 42 bases, read in frame from the first base. Of note for this clone: No cognate antigen has been identified for it. No base quality information exists; no much larger clone differs at one position.

The source of this sequence is a man aged 25 to 40 with active or convalescent COVID-19. Sequencing was done on a sample of peripheral blood. Here the chain combines TRBV5-4 and TRBJ2-7, and possibly TRBD2, on 5 matching bases. The sequenced DNA is TGTGCCAGCAGCTTGGGGTGGACTGACTACGAGCAGTACTTC. This encodes CASSLGWTDYEQYF.